This TCR beta chain derives from a study of a mutant IDH1 vaccine in newly diagnosed glioma. Study-level background: Eight vaccinations reached patients in weeks 1, 3, 5, 7, 11, 15, 19 and 23. The sex distribution of treated patients was roughly 62% male and roughly 38% female, with a mean age of 40.4 years.

This clone was counted once. Its antigen is still unknown. This CDR3 is built from 18 residues. J gave up 4 bases and V 0 bases, and 9 bases lay outside the gene matches. CDR1 and CDR2 from the germline V gene are SGDLS and YYNGEE. Time point noted: week 5, during vaccination. Mutant IDH1 20-mer peptide, at 300 ug, made up each vaccine dose, with topical imiquimod. Sequenced by immunoSEQ multiplex PCR; TCRdb stores in-frame clones only, minus some. The sample gives tens of thousands of clones, around 78% of which show up once; 5.2% is in the top ten. Findings of the study overall: Evidence of vaccine-induced immune responses was documented in roughly 93% of patients.

Sequencing was performed on PBMCs, taken from a glioma patient whose treatment included an IDH1 peptide vaccine. This TCR derives from a man aged 50 to 60 with glioma. The chain carries TRBV9 and TRBJ2-3, with 12 bases identical to TRBD2. Here the CDR3 reads CASSVGSLAGGVADTQYF. DNA of the CDR3: TGTGCCAGCAGCGTAGGCAGTCTAGCGGGGGGGGTGGCAGATACGCAGTATTTT.